The 31 T cell receptor beta chains below were found in one sample sequenced in a study of blood T cells in healthy people across ages. For the second PCR, which ran for about 6 to 11 cycles, a sample-barcoded 5' primer and a J-beta primer mix were used. TCRdb used MiXCR to reprocess the 5' RACE reads, holding one entry per CDR3 protein. In the table there are fewer than 900,000 distinct CDR3 sequences, roughly 41% of which are singletons. Material: blood. Receptors were obtained from a woman aged 55-70 years in good health.

The genes are TRBV20-1 and TRBJ1-2; 7 positions agree with TRBD1. This CDR3 has 14 residues. The ends lost 1 base at V and 8 bases at J; junction bases unmatched: 10. Germline V gene lookup returns CDR1 DFQATT and CDR2 SNEGSKA (reference sequence). The CDR3 region has the DNA TGCAGTGCTAGAGGGAGGTCGGGGACAGACGGCTACACCTTC. It yields the protein CSARGRSGTDGYTF.

The table lists this clonotype with a few counts. The genes are TRBV6-2 or TRBV6-3 and TRBJ2-5; 9 nucleotides align to TRBD2. The CDR3 length is 16 residues. Germline assignment: CDR1 MNHEY and CDR2 SVGEGT. J was trimmed by 4 bases and V by 3 bases; bases with no gene match: 9. The CDR3, as DNA: TGTGCCAGCAGTTATGGGATAGCGGGGGTCCGAGAGACCCAGTACTTC. It is translated as CASSYGIAGVRETQYF.

The rearrangement joins TRBV20-1 to TRBJ1-6, with 7 bases matching TRBD1. This CDR3 contains 14 residues. V lost 1 base, J lost 5 bases, and 2 bases stayed unmatched. The germline gives CDR1 DFQATT, CDR2 SNEGSKA (reference sequence). CDR3 amino acids: CSARAGQNNSPLHF. DNA of the CDR3: TGCAGTGCTAGAGCGGGACAGAATAATTCACCCCTCCACTTT.

The gene calls are TRBV20-1 and TRBJ1-2, with TRBD1 matching 7 bases. CDR1 is DFQATT, CDR2 SNEGSKA, per germline (reference sequence). With V trimmed by 4 bases and J by 2 bases, 7 bases remained unmatched. The CDR3 covers 14 residues. The CDR3 nucleotides are TGCAGTGCTAACCCCCCGGGACAGAACTATGGCTACACCTTC. Its protein is CSANPPGQNYGYTF.

This clonotype was seen a handful of times. This chain connects TRBV20-1 to TRBJ2-1; 7 bases are shared with TRBD1. CDR1 and CDR2 (germline): DFQATT, SNEGSKA (reference sequence). The CDR3 has 15 amino acids. V shed 1 base, J shed 4 bases, and the junction held 7 bases outside the gene matches. The CDR3 region has the DNA TGCAGTGCTAGAGTTCTGGGACAGCTATACAATGAGCAGTTCTTC. Translated: CSARVLGQLYNEQFF.

CDR3 sequence reads: CSARSASGLSTDTQYF. The CDR3 bases are TGCAGTGCTAGGTCGGCTAGCGGGCTGAGCACAGATACGCAGTATTTT. V is TRBV20-1 and J is TRBJ2-3; 8 bases align to TRBD2. V lost 3 bases and J lost 0; bases outside the gene matches: 8. The CDR3 is 16 residues long. CDR1 is DFQATT and CDR2 is SNEGSKA in the germline V gene (reference sequence).

V usage is TRBV5-4 and J usage is TRBJ2-1, with 11 nucleotides matching TRBD2. The trim removed 6 bases at V and 6 bases at J, leaving 8 bases unmatched. The CDR3 spans 15 residues. Per germline, CDR1 SGHNT and CDR2 YYREEE (reference sequence). The CDR3 protein is CASISGTSGPNEQFF. In DNA form, the CDR3 reads TGTGCCAGCATCTCCGGGACTAGCGGACCCAATGAGCAGTTCTTC.

This sequence joins TRBV10-3 and TRBJ2-5; 7 bases are shared with TRBD1. The CDR3 has 16 residues. The germline gives CDR1 ENHRY, CDR2 SYGVKD. After removal of 3 bases from V and 4 bases from J, the junction contained 11 bases not matched to a gene. CDR3 DNA: TGTGCCATCAGTGATCAAAGACAGGGTAGCCCAGAGACCCAGTACTTC. It specifies CAISDQRQGSPETQYF.

This clonotype was seen only a few times. The V call is TRBV20-1, the J call TRBJ1-2; 7 bases line up with TRBD1. CDR1 and CDR2 (germline): DFQATT, SNEGSKA (reference sequence). The CDR3 length is 15 residues. The J segment lost 3 bases and the V segment lost 2 bases, leaving 9 bases of the junction unmatched. CDR3 sequence reads: CSARIAGGSDYGYTF. The CDR3 DNA reads as TGCAGTGCTAGAATCGCAGGGGGTAGTGACTATGGCTACACCTTC.

CDR3 sequence (DNA): TGTGCCAGCAGCTTCCACAGGGGAACCCAAGAGACCCAGTTCTTC. Protein product: CASSFHRGTQETQFF. The rearrangement links TRBV7-2 to TRBJ2-1, with 7 bases that match TRBD1. Germline V CDR1 and CDR2: SGHTA, FQGNSA. CDR3 length: 15 amino acids. The junction had 15 bases not matched to a gene; V was cut back by 3 bases and J by 13 bases.

The rearrangement joins TRBV20-1 to TRBJ1-2; D not resolved. This CDR3 has 14 amino acids. Trimming left V 0 bases short and J 0 bases short, with 8 bases between. The germline V gene encodes CDR1 DFQATT and CDR2 SNEGSKA (reference sequence). The CDR3 protein is CSARDGGTNYGYTF. CDR3 coding DNA: TGCAGTGCTAGAGACGGAGGGACTAACTATGGCTACACCTTC.

The rearrangement uses TRBV20-1 and TRBJ2-2; 9 bases fit TRBD2. From germline, CDR1 is DFQATT and CDR2 SNEGSKA (reference sequence). The CDR3 totals 17 residues. Trimming cost V 0 bases and J 0 bases; bases outside gene matches: 5. This CDR3 reads CSARDPLAGSNTGELFF. For the CDR3, the DNA is TGCAGTGCTAGAGATCCACTAGCGGGTTCGAACACCGGGGAGCTGTTTTTT.

This clonotype was recorded once. J is TRBJ1-1 and V is TRBV15; D remains unclear. The V gene's germline CDR1 is LNHNV and CDR2 YYDKDF (reference sequence). The length of the CDR3 is 13 residues. This CDR3 is CAVAPMMNTEAFF. The CDR3 nucleotides are TGTGCAGTGGCGCCAATGATGAACACTGAAGCTTTCTTT.

This clonotype showed up many times. This chain uses TRBV3-1 with TRBJ2-3, with 9 bases fitting TRBD1. The CDR3 runs to 15 residues. V was pared by 4 bases and J by 8 bases, with 10 bases of the junction left unmatched. Germline values: CDR1 LGHDT, CDR2 YNNKEL (reference sequence). CDR3 DNA sequence: TGTGCCAGCAGCCGCACAGGGGGCGCCGATTCTACGCAGTATTTT. Protein sequence: CASSRTGGADSTQYF.

The chain uses TRBV7-2 and TRBJ2-7; D is possibly TRBD2 (5 bases). Germline V lookup: CDR1 SGHTA, CDR2 FQGNSA. Deletions cut 5 bases from V and 0 bases from J, with 11 bases between. This CDR3 is 14 amino acids long. The CDR3 DNA reads as TGTGCCAGCAGCCCGGGAATGAGCTCCTACGAGCAGTACTTC. Encoded protein: CASSPGMSSYEQYF.

This clonotype was seen a handful of times. This rearrangement joins TRBV7-3 to TRBJ2-1; 7 nucleotides agree with TRBD1. CDR3 length: 13 residues. Trimming removed 0 bases from V and 10 bases from J; junction bases left unmatched: 3. Germline V gene sequence: CDR1 SGHTA, CDR2 FQGTGA. The CDR3 is CASSLTLDREQFF. CDR3 nucleotide sequence: TGTGCCAGCAGCTTAACCCTGGACAGGGAGCAGTTCTTC.

This clonotype was seen ten or more times. The chain links TRBV7-3 to TRBJ2-1, with 10 bases lining up with TRBD2. Germline CDR1 reads SGHTA; CDR2 reads FQGTGA. The CDR3 has 15 amino acids. With 1 base clipped from V and 8 bases from J, the junction kept 5 bases outside the gene matches. The CDR3 DNA follows: TGTGCCAGCAGCTTAAGGGCTAGCGGGGGCGATGAGCAGTTCTTC. It encodes CASSLRASGGDEQFF.

The chain uses TRBV12-3 or TRBV12-4 and TRBJ2-3; no clear D. Trimming took off 0 bases at V and 5 bases at J, with 12 bases between the two ends. The CDR3 has 15 residues. The CDR3 is CASSLAVRHLDTQYF. CDR3 DNA: TGTGCCAGCAGTTTAGCGGTCCGTCATCTAGATACGCAGTATTTT.

This clonotype was picked up a small number of times. This chain joins TRBV3-1 and TRBJ2-1; TRBD2 agrees at 15 bases. The CDR3 covers 17 residues. J lost 0 bases, V lost 6 bases, and 3 bases had no gene match. Germline values: CDR1 LGHDT, CDR2 YNNKEL (reference sequence). This CDR3 is CASRGTSGRSSYNEQFF. In nucleotides, the CDR3 is TGTGCCAGCAGGGGGACTAGCGGGAGGAGCTCCTACAATGAGCAGTTCTTC.

This clonotype appeared a few times. V gene TRBV7-2 combines with J gene TRBJ1-5; 8 bases agree with TRBD1. Germline assignment: CDR1 SGHTA and CDR2 FQGNSA. The CDR3 has 17 amino acids. Trimming at V came to 5 bases and at J to 3 bases, leaving 12 bases not matched to a gene. The CDR3 sequence: CASSTPGGTGDNQPQHF. The CDR3 nucleotides are TGTGCCAGCAGCACCCCGGGAGGGACAGGAGACAATCAGCCCCAGCATTTT.

This chain joins TRBV7-9 and TRBJ2-5; 13 bases map to TRBD2. The V gene end was trimmed by 4 bases and the J gene end by 3 bases; junction bases not matched to a gene: 8. This CDR3 spans 17 amino acids. Germline CDR1 reads SEHNR; CDR2 reads FQNEAQ (reference sequence). In DNA form, the CDR3 reads TGTGCCAGCAGCTCCTGGACTAGCGGGGGCCTCAAAGAGACCCAGTACTTC. Protein sequence: CASSSWTSGGLKETQYF. The variable domain in full, with the rest retrieved from reference TRBV7-9 and TRBJ2-5, is DTGVSQNPRHKITKRGQNVTFRCDPISEHNRLYWYRQTLGQGPEFLTYFQNEAQLEKSRLLSDRFSAERPKGSFSTLEIQRTEQGDSAMYLCASSSWTSGGLKETQYFGPGTRLLVL.

V is TRBV3-1 and J is TRBJ1-3; 7 bases are shared with TRBD1. Germline V CDR1 and CDR2: LGHDT, YNNKEL (reference sequence). This CDR3 is built from 14 residues. Trimming took 1 base from V and 4 from J; bases not matched to a gene: 1. CDR3 DNA sequence: TGTGCCAGCAGCCAAGGACAGGGAGGAAACACCATATATTTT. Encoded protein: CASSQGQGGNTIYF.

The chain uses TRBV7-2 and TRBJ2-7; TRBD2 agrees at 8 bases. There are 16 residues in the CDR3. Trimming cost V 5 bases and J 7 bases; bases outside gene matches: 16. The germline gives CDR1 SGHTA, CDR2 FQGNSA. In DNA, the CDR3 is TGTGCCAGCAGCCTCCAAAGCGGGAGTGCCCAAGGGGAGCAGTACTTC. Translated: CASSLQSGSAQGEQYF. The full variable domain, its missing parts supplied by reference TRBV7-2 and TRBJ2-7, is GAGVSQSPSNKVTEKGKDVELRCDPISGHTALYWYRQSLGQGLEFLIYFQGNSAPDKSGLPSDRFSAERTGGSVSTLTIQRTQQEDSAVYLCASSLQSGSAQGEQYFGPGTRLTVT.

The V and J genes are TRBV20-1 and TRBJ2-7, with D unresolved. From germline, CDR1 is DFQATT and CDR2 SNEGSKA (reference sequence). V was clipped by 3 bases and J by 0 bases, with 9 bases between them. The CDR3 loop spans 13 amino acids. Written as DNA, the CDR3 is TGCAGTGCTAGGTGGCAGAGCTCCTACGAGCAGTACTTC. This encodes CSARWQSSYEQYF.

The CDR3 DNA reads as TGCAGTGCTAGAGGTGCGGGGGGGGAGACCCAGTACTTC. Protein sequence: CSARGAGGETQYF. The chain is built from TRBV20-1 and TRBJ2-5, with 9 nucleotides matching TRBD2. Trimming took 1 base from V and 5 from J; bases not matched to a gene: 2. The V gene's germline CDR1 is DFQATT and CDR2 SNEGSKA (reference sequence). There are 13 residues in the CDR3.

J is TRBJ2-5 and V is TRBV28; TRBD2 is a possible D gene (7 bases). The CDR3 has 15 amino acids. V was clipped by 8 bases and J by 2 bases, with 18 bases between them. Germline CDR1 MDHEN, CDR2 SYDVKM. The CDR3 coding sequence is TGTGCCAGCGGTCTCGGGGGGACACGTCAAGAGACCCAGTACTTC. As protein: CASGLGGTRQETQYF.

The chain employs TRBV21-1 and TRBJ1-2; the table's D call of TRBD1 was not tested on the DNA. TRBV21-1 is deemed a pseudogene. The length of the CDR3 is 17 residues. The CDR3, as DNA: TGTGCCAGCAGCAAATGGGGGGACAGGAGCTTTAACTATGGCTACACCTTC. This sequence encodes CASSKWGDRSFNYGYTF.

The table lists this clonotype with a few counts. V gene TRBV11-2 combines with J gene TRBJ2-7, with 7 bases matching TRBD2. CDR3 length: 15 residues. CDR1 is SGHAT, CDR2 FQNNGV, per germline. V lost 7 bases to trimming and J lost 2 bases; unmatched junction nucleotides: 11. CDR3 amino acids: CASTPRGGSPYEQYF. The CDR3 coding sequence is TGTGCCAGCACGCCCCGGGGAGGGAGTCCCTACGAGCAGTACTTC. The full variable domain, its missing parts supplied by reference TRBV11-2 and TRBJ2-7, is EAGVAQSPRYKIIEKRQSVAFWCNPISGHATLYWYQQILGQGPKLLIQFQNNGVVDDSQLPKDRFSAERLKGVDSTLKIQPAKLEDSAVYLCASTPRGGSPYEQYFGPGTRLTVT.

The sample holds many counts of this clonotype. Written as DNA, the CDR3 is TGTGCCAGCAGCGTGCAGGGGGGTAGCAAGTCGGCCCAGTACTTC. Translating it yields CASSVQGGSKSAQYF. The chain carries TRBV9 and TRBJ2-5; the D gene is possibly TRBD1 (7 bases). This CDR3 region has 15 residues. Germline CDR1 is SGDLS and CDR2 is YYNGEE. V lost 2 bases, J lost 9 bases, and 20 bases lay in between.

V is TRBV3-1 and J is TRBJ2-3; 9 nucleotides align to TRBD2. The CDR3 has 18 residues. Trimming cost V 0 bases and J 0 bases; bases outside gene matches: 7. Germline assignment: CDR1 LGHDT and CDR2 YNNKEL (reference sequence). CDR3 DNA: TGTGCCAGCAGCCAAGATTTTAGCGGGGGCCGAAGCACAGATACGCAGTATTTT. Protein: CASSQDFSGGRSTDTQYF.

V and J are TRBV2 and TRBJ2-5; 11 bases are a match to TRBD1. The end of the DNA fits TRBJ2-7 better, so the J call may be wrong. The CDR3 extends over 13 amino acids. Germline V gene sequence: CDR1 SNHLY, CDR2 FYNNEI. The CDR3 spells CASSGQGASEQYF. CDR3 bases: TGTGCCAGCAGCGGACAGGGGGCGTCCGAGCAGTACTTC.